This entry features one T cell receptor beta chain sequence. This clone was observed a handful of times. Its antigen is not yet known. Per-nucleotide qualities are absent, and no much larger clonotype sits a single base away. The data stem from a study of cytomegalovirus exposure and HLA in healthy donors (TCRdb year 2017). Regarding the study in general: An earlier analysis of some 620 of the donors reported 276 Gb of sequence data and approximately 120 million unique TCR beta sequences obtained from 180 million or so T cells. Among around 400 genotyped donors of the cohort, an average of approximately 220,000 unique TCR beta nucleotide sequences was sequenced per donor, of which 15% to 20% were non-productive. Approximately 300 gigabases of sequencing data and tens of millions of unique TCR sequences were included in an early release covering about 700 HLA-typed donors. A separate validation cohort of about 110 different subjects was used in addition to the roughly 670-subject first cohort. Of the approximately 370 genotyped donors, less than 90% were placed in the genetic ancestry cluster associated with self-reported Caucasian donors. The T cell repertoires of 700 or so subjects were profiled by immunosequencing and related to cytomegalovirus serostatus. To decide whether each TCR beta V gene segment behaved as functional or pseudogenic, an earlier analysis of some 540 of the donors relied on high-throughput TCR beta sequencing. A later genetic analysis used genome-wide SNP genotypes for about three fifths of the 666 donors, treating that subset as a discovery cohort. The number of donors typed differed by locus, with roughly 629-640 for A, B, C, DRB1 and DQB1, roughly 550 for DQA1, approximately 570 for DPA1, and 472 for DPB1. High-throughput TCR immunosequencing, statistical association of individual TCRs with disease status, and machine learning were combined to predict cytomegalovirus infection status. In a later analysis, previously published TCR beta repertoires from fewer than 750 donors were re-analyzed and high-resolution HLA genotyping was added so that TCR occurrence patterns could be studied. Alongside the repertoire data, information on donor age, sex, ethnicity and CMV serostatus was compiled. In the later analysis, no new phenotypic data were used to find candidate immune exposures; instead, reliance was placed on TCR beta sequences and their occurrence across donors. A handful of DR-DQ haplotypes were handled as single units for association and clustering because linkage in the cohort was strong. Every discovery cohort repertoire had been produced on one sequencing platform. Both class I and class II loci were covered by HLA typing, at four-digit resolution. The study aimed to test whether signatures of past pathogen exposure could be identified by cataloging public T cell receptors.

Results and caveats for the whole study, not just this receptor: Strong co-occurrence of HLA alleles, especially DR and DQ, made assigning TCR associations to individual alleles difficult. A further reported finding was that TCR beta sequences accurately predicted the HLA-A and HLA-B alleles for most subjects in the first cohort. Some IMGT-functional V segments, including TRBV6-2 and TRBV6-3, could not be distinguished by the 87-base-pair reads and were therefore excluded. In a later analysis, several top co-occurrence clusters were reported to appear linked to parvovirus B19, influenza, CMV and Epstein-Barr virus. A few of the identified cytomegalovirus-associated TCR beta chains were confirmed in vitro to be specific for cytomegalovirus antigens. The study gave a list of some 150 TCR beta chains associated with cytomegalovirus. This cohort had only TCR beta chains sequenced, and the lack of alpha or paired-chain data limited which features could be detected. According to a later analysis, TCR association rates differed among HLA loci, with DRB1 alleles showing the most associated TCRs and HLA-C alleles showing the fewest. At a false discovery rate of 0.05, a later analysis linked 15,000 to 20,000 TCR beta sequences to specific HLA alleles. In a later analysis, HLA-associated TCR beta chains were found to be more clonally expanded and to have lower generation probabilities than equally common non-associated chains. HLA typing was unavailable for some donors at each locus, so association tests used only the typed subset. A cluster of highly shared sequence variants was judged likely to represent a technical artifact of the sequencing pipeline. Across donors, most TCR sequences were observed very rarely, whereas some public TCRs were present in many individuals. A later genetic analysis associated a missense DCLRE1C variant with V-gene and J-gene trimming of TCR beta chains, and an independent cohort replicated the association. The presence/absence analyses assumed that sequencing depth was roughly uniform across donors, and that assumption may not be true. Broadly in line with IMGT annotations, most TCR beta V segments showed up in productive rearrangements about 87% or about 30% of the time in an earlier analysis of roughly 590 of the donors. Because counts were too low, some 17 rarely observed V segments, including chromosome 9 orphons, were excluded from the earlier analysis of under 650 of the donors. For the cohort, immune exposure information was limited to CMV serostatus. Linkage disequilibrium might explain the correlated functional status among segregating V segments, but an unknown experimental factor could not be ruled out. Most CMV-associated TCR beta chains appeared to be HLA-restricted in a later analysis, and the HLA associations seemed to be driven largely by CMV exposure. Compared with the approximately 710-donor mean, donors in an Asian-associated ancestry cluster had fewer N-insertions in productive TCRs, according to a later genetic analysis. It was suggested by the authors that the approach could potentially be generalized to other disease states and immunological phenotypes. In both the original and validation cohorts, the classifier was reported to diagnose cytomegalovirus status with high specificity and sensitivity.

CDR1 and CDR2, looked up from the germline V gene, are SGHDT and YYEEEE. Including the terminal cysteine and phenylalanine, the CDR3 comprises 15 residues. The entry retains the CDR3 DNA only, 45 bases that are in frame from base 1. V gives up 7 bases and J gives up 0 bases, and the segment between their germline ends measures 15 bases. Receptor amplification or capture employed the immunoSEQ multiplex PCR assay. For the multiplex PCR, a mixture combining 60 forward primers for TCR Vbeta segments and 13 reverse primers for TCR Jbeta segments was used. The CDR3 region of rearranged TCR beta genes was amplified from genomic DNA by a multiplex PCR assay. Amplified TCR beta libraries were sequenced as 87-base-pair reads on the Illumina HiSeq System. On the authors' methods: A later analysis counted tens of millions of unique TCR beta chains across the 690 or so repertoires, and about 10 million of these chains were shared by at least two donors. Raw reads were error-corrected and collapsed into unique sequences with a nearest-neighbor algorithm that merged closely related sequences to remove PCR and sequencing errors. To assign V, D and J gene segments, CDR3 sequences were aligned to IMGT reference sequences. For a sequence to be retained, a match of at least six nucleotides to both a V gene segment and a J gene segment was required. Rearrangements were classified as productive when the CDR3 lacked stop codons and remained in frame with V and J, and all other rearrangements were classified as non-productive. CDR3 was defined by IMGT convention, running from the second conserved V-encoded cysteine to the conserved J-encoded phenylalanine. Sequences without an unambiguous match to a single V gene segment were excluded from the earlier analysis of a few hundred of the donors. An earlier analysis of under 750 of the donors called V segments functional above 56.7% productive rearrangements and segregating when the between-donor standard deviation exceeded 5%. A statistical classification framework was developed to diagnose cytomegalovirus status using the catalog of TCR beta chain sequences. In a later analysis, V and J genes were assigned by comparing TCR nucleotide sequences against IMGT/GENE-DB human TR gene sequences. In a later analysis, CDR3 sequences and most-parsimonious VDJ recombination scenarios were assigned using the TCRdist pipeline. In a later analysis, each TCR beta chain was defined by its CDR3 amino acid sequence together with its V-gene family, and reads without a unique V-gene family were excluded. To address suspected cross-contamination and a sequencing artifact, a later analysis removed over 500 highly shared, low-generation-probability nucleotide sequences. For each public chain, a later analysis derived a clonal expansion index from normalized ranks of inferred template counts within each repertoire. A later analysis computed generation probabilities with a VDJ recombination model fitted to out-of-frame rearrangements, and checked the results against IGoR. A later analysis scored TCR-TCR, TCR-HLA and TCR-CMV co-occurrence with hypergeometric tests, applying a repertoire-size bias correction to TCR pairs. In a later analysis, false discovery rates were estimated by permuting HLA or CMV assignments 20 times. In a later analysis, co-occurring TCRs were grouped with DBSCAN, and TCRdist sequence similarity was added when clustering was performed within HLA-allele-positive subsets. For co-occurrence clustering, repertoires with fewer than 30,000 or more than 120,000 public chains were excluded, along with four or five repertoires with anomalous nucleotide sharing. TCRdb took this table from immuneACCESS and kept in-frame rearrangements with V and J called. Such tables lack part of the clones; where checked against another copy, unresolved V genes explain under half of the gap, and the rest is unexplained. Clone size and V and J calls were adopted from that table, with D and trimming inferred from the DNA. This sample comprises about 200,000 clones, 10% to 15% of them detected only once. The top ten hold less than 8.5% of the sample.

The cohort consisted of 600 to 700 healthy bone marrow donors. At the time of sampling, every cohort member was nominally healthy, though immune exposures that went unrecorded were likely present. The donor was CMV seropositive and belonged to the group of 250 to 350 seropositive cohort members. Every donor gave a peripheral blood sample, and the peripheral blood mononuclear cells from that sample were used for TCR beta sequencing. The Qiagen DNeasy Blood Extraction Kit was used to extract genomic DNA from the blood cell samples. The chain is assembled from TRBV5-6 and TRBJ2-3; the D gene is possibly TRBD2, with 6 bases matching. This clonotype was obtained from a man between 45 and 60 years old in good health and CMV-seropositive. Sequencing used PBMCs. This receptor has the CDR3 CASLRWGTSTDTQYF. The sequenced DNA: TGTGCCAGCCTGAGGTGGGGGACTAGCACAGATACGCAGTATTTT.